One sample yielded the 31 T cell receptor beta chains listed below, sequenced in a study of identical twins (dated by TCRdb to the mid-2010s). To prepare the library, 5' RACE was applied. The data were produced on an Illumina HiSeq 2000. The raw public reads went through TCRdb reprocessing: fastp at Q25, MiXCR clone calling, in-frame beta chains kept. CDR3 protein duplicates are merged, each entry listing the most common genes and DNA. A total of roughly 720,000 distinct CDR3 sequences appear in this sample, about 20% of them only once. The ten largest clonotypes hold around 13% of the sample. The same specimen was also included in a second study, on T cells expressing NK-cell markers.

The specimen sequenced was PBMCs. Receptor source: a young woman in good health.

This clonotype has more than one count but fewer than ten. The chain has TRBV9 and TRBJ2-1; 7 nucleotides line up with TRBD1. The V gene end was trimmed by 4 bases and the J gene end by 0 bases; junction bases not matched to a gene: 7. Germline lookup yields CDR1 SGDLS and CDR2 YYNGEE. CDR3 size: 16 residues. In DNA, the CDR3 is TGTGCCAGCAGCCAGGGGGTGGTCAGCTCCTACAATGAGCAGTTCTTC. It translates to CASSQGVVSSYNEQFF.

The V call is TRBV29-1, the J call TRBJ2-1, with 7 positions matching TRBD2. Germline CDR1 is SQVTM and CDR2 is ANQGSEA. There are 14 residues in the CDR3. V was clipped by 6 bases and J by 4 bases; unmatched bases: 9. CDR3 sequence: CSVSNSGFYNEQFF. Here the CDR3 DNA reads TGCAGCGTCTCCAATAGCGGGTTTTACAATGAGCAGTTCTTC.

This clonotype was observed a few times. The chain couples TRBV6-1 to TRBJ1-1, with D hard to call. Per the germline V gene, CDR1 is MNHNS and CDR2 is SASEGT. The ends were cut back, 1 base at V and 0 bases at J, with 6 bases in the middle. The CDR3 is made up of 14 amino acids. CDR3 DNA: TGTGCCAGCAGTGAAGGTACACTGAACACTGAAGCTTTCTTT. Translation gives CASSEGTLNTEAFF.

This clonotype was seen only once. The chain employs TRBV6-2 or TRBV6-3 and TRBJ2-5; D remains ambiguous. CDR1 and CDR2 from the germline V gene are MNHEY and SVGEGT. This CDR3 comprises 13 residues. V was shortened by 0 bases and J by 7 bases, with 9 bases between the two germline ends. As DNA, the CDR3 is TGTGCCAGCAGTTACTCGTTAGCCGGGACCCAGTACTTC. As protein: CASSYSLAGTQYF.

This chain links TRBV5-1 with TRBJ2-3; 9 bases are a match to TRBD2. The V gene's germline CDR1 is SGHRS and CDR2 YFSETQ. The V gene end was trimmed by 2 bases and the J gene end by 3 bases; junction bases not matched to a gene: 7. The CDR3 contains 16 residues. The CDR3 reads CASSFAWTSETDTQYF. In nucleotides, the CDR3 is TGCGCCAGCAGCTTCGCCTGGACTAGCGAGACAGATACGCAGTATTTT.

This clonotype showed up just a few times. The genes are TRBV4-3 and TRBJ2-7; perhaps TRBD2 as D (6 bases). The V gene lost 1 base and the J gene lost 1 base, with 8 bases spanning the gap. Germline V gene lookup returns CDR1 LGHNA and CDR2 YSLEER. The length of the CDR3 is 14 residues. The DNA for the CDR3 is TGCGCCAGCAGCCAAGTGGAGGGATCCTACGAGCAGTACTTC. It translates to CASSQVEGSYEQYF.

This clonotype was seen a handful of times. The chain joins TRBV12-3 or TRBV12-4 to TRBJ2-7; D is perhaps TRBD2 (6 bases). The CDR3 has 12 amino acids. The V and J ends lost 6 bases and 5 bases respectively, with 11 bases between them. DNA of the CDR3: TGTGCCAGCAGGCGAATAGCGGACGAGCAGTACTTC. Amino acid sequence: CASRRIADEQYF.

Here the CDR3 reads CASSYTPGSGFYNEQFF. Here the CDR3 DNA reads TGTGCCAGCAGTTATACCCCAGGATCCGGGTTTTACAATGAGCAGTTCTTC. The chain joins TRBV12-3 or TRBV12-4 to TRBJ2-1, with D hard to call. The CDR3 runs to 17 residues. Trimming took off 4 bases at V and 4 bases at J, with 20 bases between the two ends.

J is TRBJ2-7 and V is TRBV12-3 or TRBV12-4, with D maybe TRBD2 (5 bases). The CDR3 has 15 residues. V lost 4 bases and J lost 0, with 13 bases in between. The CDR3 loop is CASSSPVGGSYEQYF. The CDR3 region has the DNA TGTGCCAGCAGTTCACCGGTCGGAGGCTCCTACGAGCAGTACTTC.

This clonotype was detected many times. This sequence joins TRBV12-3 or TRBV12-4 and TRBJ1-1, with D perhaps matching TRBD1 (5 bases). Trimming left V 3 bases short and J 3 bases short, with 11 bases between. This CDR3 has 14 amino acids. The CDR3 coding sequence is TGTGCCAGCAGTTTCGGGGCCGCATACACTGAAGCTTTCTTT. It is translated as CASSFGAAYTEAFF.

This clonotype was counted only a few times. The rearrangement uses TRBV5-1 and TRBJ2-1; D is possibly TRBD1 (5 bases). Germline lookup yields CDR1 SGHRS and CDR2 YFSETQ. The V end lost 3 bases, the J end lost 10 bases, and 8 bases lay between the germline ends. The CDR3 totals 11 residues. CDR3 residues: CASSSTGEQFF. In nucleotides, the CDR3 is TGCGCCAGCAGCTCTACAGGAGAGCAGTTCTTC.

This rearrangement joins TRBV19 to TRBJ2-1, with TRBD2 matching over 14 bases. Germline V gene data show CDR1 as LNHDA and CDR2 as SQIVND (reference sequence). The V segment lost 9 bases and the J segment 7 bases; nucleotides outside the gene matches: 8. This CDR3 region has 15 residues. DNA for the CDR3: TGTGCCAGCGCCCCCGGGACTAGCGGGAGAAATGAGCAGTTCTTC. This encodes CASAPGTSGRNEQFF.

The rearrangement links TRBV20-1 to TRBJ1-1; D is undetermined. The length of the CDR3 is 11 residues. CDR1 and CDR2 (germline): DFQATT, SNEGSKA (reference sequence). With 4 bases removed from V and 11 bases from J, the gap between germline ends came to 14 bases. CDR3 in amino acids: CSATSSILAFF. The CDR3 DNA sequence: TGCAGTGCTACCTCGAGTATTTTGGCTTTCTTT.

This chain connects TRBV11-2 to TRBJ2-2; 14 bases match TRBD2. The CDR3 has 16 amino acids. Germline-derived CDR1 and CDR2 are SGHAT and FQNNGV. V was pared by 5 bases and J by 4 bases, with 3 bases of the junction left unmatched. Here the CDR3 DNA reads TGTGCCAGCAGCCCGACTAGCGGGAGGGTCACCGGGGAGCTGTTTTTT. Amino acid sequence: CASSPTSGRVTGELFF.

This clonotype was seen a handful of times. The V gene is TRBV29-1, the J gene TRBJ2-2; D is uncertain. The CDR3 totals 13 residues. The germline V gene has CDR1 SQVTM and CDR2 ANQGSEA. V shed 7 bases and J shed 5 bases, with 14 bases lying between them. The CDR3 DNA reads TGCAGCGCAAGACGGGTCCAAACCGGGGAGCTGTTTTTT. It encodes CSARRVQTGELFF.

This clonotype was seen only a few times. This chain uses TRBV12-3 or TRBV12-4 with TRBJ2-1; possible D gene TRBD1, 5 bases. V lost 2 bases, J lost 8 bases, and 16 bases lay in between. This CDR3 is built from 15 residues. The CDR3 is CASSLNGLGADEQFF. The CDR3 DNA reads TGTGCCAGCAGTTTAAATGGGCTAGGGGCTGATGAGCAGTTCTTC.

V gene TRBV5-1 combines with J gene TRBJ2-3; 10 nucleotides match TRBD2. From germline, CDR1 is SGHRS and CDR2 YFSETQ. The length of the CDR3 is 16 residues. J gave up 2 bases and V 3 bases, and 6 bases lay outside the gene matches. The CDR3 DNA is TGCGCCAGCAGCTGGGGCAGCGGGGGGGCCACAGATACGCAGTATTTT. This codes for CASSWGSGGATDTQYF. Full variable domain (missing parts from reference TRBV5-1 and TRBJ2-3): KAGVTQTPRYLIKTRGQQVTLSCSPISGHRSVSWYQQTPGQGLQFLFEYFSETQRNKGNFPGRFSGRQFSNSRSEMNVSTLELGDSALYLCASSWGSGGATDTQYFGPGTRLTVL.

The rearrangement joins TRBV14 to TRBJ1-6; D call uncertain. The germline gives CDR1 SGHDN, CDR2 FVKESK. The CDR3 contains 14 residues. Trimming took off 3 bases at V and 7 bases at J, with 10 bases between the two ends. CDR3 DNA: TGTGCCAGCAGCCAGTCGGCACGGAATTCACCCCTCCACTTT. It translates to CASSQSARNSPLHF. Together with reference TRBV14 and TRBJ1-6, the CDR3 gives the full variable domain: EAGVTQFPSHSVIEKGQTVTLRCDPISGHDNLYWYRRVMGKEIKFLLHFVKESKQDESGMPNNRFLAERTGGTYSTLKVQPAELEDSGVYFCASSQSARNSPLHFGNGTRLTVT.

Only a few counts were recorded for this clonotype. DNA of the CDR3: TGCGCCAGCAGTGCGGGGGTGGAAGAGACCCAGTACTTC. This translates into CASSAGVEETQYF. The chain recombines TRBV10-2 with TRBJ2-5; TRBD2 is a possible D gene (6 bases). V lost 4 bases, J lost 3 bases, and 9 bases lay in between. The CDR3 runs 13 residues. Germline assignment: CDR1 WSHSY and CDR2 SAAADI.

The chain is built from TRBV3-1 and TRBJ1-2, with TRBD1 matching over 7 bases. CDR1 is LGHDT, CDR2 YNNKEL, per germline (reference sequence). Trimming took 5 bases from V and 4 from J; bases not matched to a gene: 10. The CDR3 covers 15 residues. This chain's CDR3 is CASSFTDRTVYGYTF. The DNA for the CDR3 is TGTGCCAGCAGCTTTACGGACAGGACCGTCTATGGCTACACCTTC.

This chain uses TRBV11-2 with TRBJ2-1; D possibly corresponds to TRBD2 (5 bases). CDR1 SGHAT and CDR2 FQNNGV come from the germline V gene. V dropped 5 bases and J dropped 7 bases, with 12 bases sitting between them. The CDR3 totals 13 residues. For the CDR3, the DNA is TGTGCCAGCAGCACCCTTCGGGGAAATGAGCAGTTCTTC. Protein product: CASSTLRGNEQFF.

The genes are TRBV6-2 or TRBV6-3 and TRBJ2-7, with D perhaps matching TRBD2 (5 bases). The CDR3 has 13 amino acids. Germline CDR1 is MNHEY and CDR2 is SVGEGT. V lost 4 bases and J 3 bases, leaving 10 bases between the germline ends. The chain's CDR3 is CASSLGVDYEQYF. CDR3 coding DNA: TGTGCCAGCAGTTTGGGAGTCGACTACGAGCAGTACTTC.

Comment on this clonotype: The junction and the germline gene differ at one end; a read error may be behind it. The chain is built from TRBV4-2 and TRBJ1-4; D ambiguous. CDR1 and CDR2 from the germline V gene are LGHNA and YNFKEQ. The CDR3 spans 14 residues. The CDR3, as DNA: TGTGCCATCGGCCCCGGGCTCGGCGGCTGGGAACTGCTTTTT. This translates into CAIGPGLGGWELLF.

This clonotype was detected ten times or more. Relative to the germline gene, one junction end is altered; a read error may explain this. The chain recombines TRBV5-1 with TRBJ1-2; possibly TRBD1 for D (5 bases). The CDR3 has 13 residues. CDR1 and CDR2 from the germline V gene are SGHRS and YFSETQ. Written as DNA, the CDR3 is TGTGCCAGCAGCTTGGGGCAGACATATGGCTACACCTTC. Translating it yields CASSLGQTYGYTF.

The chain joins TRBV5-1 to TRBJ1-1; the D gene is possibly TRBD1 (6 bases). The germline V gene encodes CDR1 SGHRS and CDR2 YFSETQ. Trimming cost V 0 bases and J 0 bases, with 9 bases left between them. The CDR3 has 15 amino acids. In DNA form, the CDR3 reads TGCGCCAGCAGCTTGGAATCAGGGGTGAACACTGAAGCTTTCTTT. Residues: CASSLESGVNTEAFF.

The sample holds many counts of this clonotype. The chain recombines TRBV12-3 or TRBV12-4 with TRBJ2-1; 16 nucleotides align to TRBD2. After removal of 5 bases from V and 9 bases from J, the junction contained 7 bases not matched to a gene. This CDR3 region has 16 residues. CDR3 sequence reads: CASSPWGLAGGFEQFF. The CDR3 DNA is TGTGCCAGCAGTCCCTGGGGACTAGCGGGAGGGTTTGAGCAGTTCTTC.

The chain couples TRBV7-2 to TRBJ2-2; 12 bases are a match to TRBD2. The CDR3 is 16 amino acids. Losses at the gene ends were 3 bases for V and 7 bases for J; bases not matched to a gene: 6. Per the germline V gene, CDR1 is SGHTA and CDR2 is FQGNSA. Written as DNA, the CDR3 is TGTGCCAGCAGCTTCCAAACTAGCGGGAGGAACGGGGAGCTGTTTTTT. Protein sequence: CASSFQTSGRNGELFF.

The genes are TRBV15 and TRBJ1-1; D is possibly TRBD1 (5 bases). V lost 0 bases and J 6 bases, leaving 8 bases between the germline ends. The length of the CDR3 is 13 residues. Germline CDR1 and CDR2: LNHNV and YYDKDF (reference sequence). CDR3 nucleotides: TGTGCCACCAGCAGAGATGGGGGATCTGAAGCTTTCTTT. Its protein is CATSRDGGSEAFF.

The CDR3 DNA reads TGTGCTAGTGGTCCGGGGACTAGTTTCACCGGGGAGCTGTTTTTT. Translated, it gives CASGPGTSFTGELFF. The rearrangement joins TRBV12-5 to TRBJ2-2; 8 bases are a match to TRBD2. V shed 5 bases, J shed 4 bases, and the junction held 6 bases outside the gene matches. The CDR3 is made up of 15 amino acids. Germline CDR1 is LGHNT and CDR2 is FRNRAP.

V usage is TRBV20-1 and J usage is TRBJ2-3; D is possibly TRBD1 (5 bases). In germline, CDR1 is DFQATT, CDR2 SNEGSKA (reference sequence). This CDR3 has 14 amino acids. V gave up 6 bases and J gave up 2 bases, with 15 bases separating them. The chain's CDR3 is CSAQAGRYTDTQYF. In DNA, the CDR3 is TGCAGTGCACAGGCCGGACGTTACACAGATACGCAGTATTTT.

The table lists this clonotype with a few counts. This rearrangement joins TRBV7-2 to TRBJ2-7; no definite D call. Between the trimmed V and J ends, which lost 0 bases and 4 bases, there was a span of 16 bases. Per germline, CDR1 SGHTA and CDR2 FQGNSA. CDR3 length: 16 residues. CDR3 in amino acids: CASSLAASDGVYEQYF. CDR3 coding DNA: TGTGCCAGCAGCTTAGCGGCGTCGGATGGGGTTTACGAGCAGTACTTC. Full variable domain (missing parts from reference TRBV7-2 and TRBJ2-7): GAGVSQSPSNKVTEKGKDVELRCDPISGHTALYWYRQSLGQGLEFLIYFQGNSAPDKSGLPSDRFSAERTGGSVSTLTIQRTQQEDSAVYLCASSLAASDGVYEQYFGPGTRLTVT.